Sequencing of this TCR beta chain was carried out in a study of regulatory T cells in long-lasting Graves disease. This sample's time point: persistent/refractory GD, antithyroid drugs over 5 years with positive TRAb. Extracted RNA from PBMCs served as the source of the TCR library. Construction of TCR beta libraries relied on iRepertoire HTBI primers and on Arm-PCR targeting CDR3 regions. TCRdb used MiXCR to reprocess the multiplex PCR reads, holding one entry per CDR3 protein. The sample records roughly 500,000 distinct CDR3 sequences, less than 25% being singletons. Study observations and caveats: Relative to newly diagnosed Graves' patients, persistent ones had lower TCR diversity.

The J segment lost 0 bases and the V segment lost 3 bases, leaving 4 bases of the junction unmatched. The CDR3 is 15 amino acids. Germline lookup yields CDR1 MNHEY and CDR2 SMNVEV (reference sequence). This clonotype was recorded at least ten times. Its specificity is not known. The input for sequencing was peripheral blood mononuclear cells (PBMCs), taken when the disease was refractory, from a patient treated with antithyroid drugs. This chain uses TRBV27 with TRBJ2-5, with 7 bases aligning to TRBD2. The source of this sequence is a female donor with Graves disease. The CDR3: CASSLLAAHQETQYF. The DNA of the CDR3 is TGTGCCAGCAGTTTGCTAGCGGCCCACCAAGAGACCCAGTACTTC.